A single sample is the source of the 7 T cell receptor beta chains below, sequenced in a study of radiotherapy plus CTLA-4 blockade in lung cancer. TCRdb's table, derived via immunoSEQ multiplex PCR, lists solely in-frame clones and lacks some. Altogether roughly 88,000 clones are present, 80% to 90% being singletons, with the ten largest covering roughly 0.84%. The source was peripheral blood, collected from a patient treated with radiotherapy plus ipilimumab. The source is a human donor with non-small cell lung cancer who had stable disease on radiotherapy plus ipilimumab.

This chain uses TRBV14 with TRBJ2-3, with TRBD1 matching over 12 bases. Germline-derived CDR1 and CDR2 are SGHDN and FVKESK. This CDR3 has 15 amino acids. The V gene end was trimmed by 4 bases and the J gene end by 5 bases; junction bases not matched to a gene: 4. CDR3 sequence (DNA): TGTGCCAGCAGCCTCGGGACAGGGGGCTTAGATACGCAGTATTTT. Its translation: CASSLGTGGLDTQYF.

The chain has TRBV11-2 and TRBJ1-1; D is possibly TRBD1 (5 bases). The V and J ends lost 6 bases and 1 base respectively, with 15 bases between them. From germline, CDR1 is SGHAT and CDR2 FQNNGV. CDR3 length: 15 residues. The CDR3 sequence is CASSPARGGNTEAFF. The DNA for the CDR3 is TGTGCCAGCAGTCCGGCGCGGGGGGGGAACACTGAAGCTTTCTTT.

The rearrangement uses TRBV10-3 and TRBJ2-1, with a weak D call TRBD2 (5 bases). In germline, CDR1 is ENHRY, CDR2 SYGVKD. V lost 0 bases to trimming and J lost 0 bases, with 9 bases between them. This CDR3 region has 16 residues. The CDR3 sequence: CAISESPSNSYNEQFF. The CDR3 DNA reads as TGTGCCATCAGTGAGTCGCCTAGCAACTCCTACAATGAGCAGTTCTTC.

The chain carries TRBV4-2 and TRBJ2-5; TRBD2 matches at 10 bases. CDR3 size: 16 residues. Germline V CDR1 and CDR2: LGHNA, YNFKEQ. The J segment lost 3 bases and the V segment lost 1 base, leaving 5 bases of the junction unmatched. CDR3 nucleotide sequence: TGTGCCAGCAGCCAAGGCCCTAGCGGGGGAAAAGAGACCCAGTACTTC. Encoded protein: CASSQGPSGGKETQYF.

This sequence joins TRBV30 and TRBJ1-2; D uncertain. The CDR3 is made up of 10 amino acids. Germline assignment: CDR1 GTSNPN and CDR2 SVGIG (reference sequence). V lost 6 bases and J lost 8, with 10 bases in between. CDR3 in amino acids: CACLVEGYTF. The CDR3 DNA follows: TGTGCCTGTCTGGTGGAAGGCTACACCTTC.

J is TRBJ1-4 and V is TRBV28, with D tentatively TRBD1 (5 bases). Germline CDR1 reads MDHEN; CDR2 reads SYDVKM. The CDR3 sequence is 15 residues long. V dropped 6 bases and J dropped 4 bases, with 15 bases sitting between them. CDR3 region: CASSPYGTDNEKLFF. The CDR3 nucleotides read TGTGCCAGCAGCCCTTACGGGACGGATAATGAAAAACTGTTTTTT.

This clone was found a few times. The gene calls are TRBV6-5 and TRBJ2-2, with 9 bases identical to TRBD1. Unmatched junction bases numbered 8, after V lost 7 bases and J lost 8 bases. This CDR3 has 14 residues. Looked up from germline, CDR1 is MNHEY and CDR2 is SVGAGI. The CDR3 nucleotides are TGTGCCAGCAAGAAACAGGGGGCTGATGGGGAGCTGTTTTTT. Protein sequence: CASKKQGADGELFF.